This T cell receptor (beta chain) was documented in a study of regulatory T cells in long-lasting Graves disease (dated by TCRdb to about 2021). Context from the whole study: To count as having persistent Graves' disease, a patient had to have received antithyroid drug treatment for over 5 years with TSH receptor autoantibodies remaining persistently positive. On average, persistent Graves' disease patients in the clinical cohort had been on antithyroid drugs for eight to twelve years. The study was conducted in China and was registered as a clinical trial. Peripheral blood TCR sequencing and RNA sequencing compared persistent Graves' disease patients with newly diagnosed Graves' disease patients. TCR sequencing covered 13 persistent and around 20 newly diagnosed Graves' disease patients, 33 samples in total.

The intended sense of this specimen's time point label: persistent/refractory GD, antithyroid drugs over 5 years with positive TRAb. For both TCR sequencing and RNA sequencing, RNA was extracted from PBMCs in TRIzol. The diagnosis of Graves' disease followed American Thyroid Association guidelines. Patients were recruited from an endocrinology department in Xi'an, China. From each patient, around 8.3 milliliters of peripheral blood was collected into an EDTA anticoagulant tube. Ficoll Paque Plus density gradient separation was used to isolate PBMCs, and no additional T cell sorting was done. RNA quality was checked with an Agilent 2100 Bioanalyzer and agarose gel, and concentration with a NanoDrop 2000. The library relied on multiplex PCR. Instrument used: Illumina HiSeq 4000. CDR3 regions were amplified by Arm-PCR with iRepertoire HTBI primers to construct TCR beta libraries. PCR products were gel purified before sequencing. The paper's data handling went like this. Across samples, fewer than 70 TRBV and 15 or so TRBJ segments were identified and used for gene usage analysis of CDR3 amino acid clonotypes. COPE and FqMerger were used to merge filtered high-quality paired reads into contigs. BLAST was used to align contigs to the IMGT TRBV, TRBD and TRBJ reference genes, and CDR3 was defined following IMGT. Any clonotype with a frequency above 0.1% was classified as a highly expanded clone. Repertoire diversity was measured by Shannon entropy, and V-J evenness by the Gini coefficient. A clonotype found in more than one individual was treated as public. Clones were called with MiXCR by TCRdb after fastp trimmed the public reads at Q25, and only in-frame beta chains were retained. Entries that share a CDR3 protein sequence are merged under the most common genes and DNA. What appears here as the V and J calls and clone size reflects TCRdb's work, not the paper's. The sample profile shows 600,000 to 850,000 distinct CDR3 sequences; about 30% of them were found once. Roughly 41% of the sample belongs to the ten largest clones.

This clonotype was counted many times. The specificity of this receptor is unknown. Base qualities are missing; no much larger clone stands one base away. The junction shows trimming of 5 bases on V and 5 bases on J, plus 18 bases between the germline ends. The germline V gene sets CDR1 to MDHEN and CDR2 to SYDVKM. Taken from cysteine to phenylalanine, the CDR3 has 15 residues. Just the 45-base CDR3 DNA is kept, in frame starting at base 1. Results the study describes overall, beyond this receptor: The authors acknowledged the small sample size as a limitation that may reduce accuracy. Preferential use of TRBV28, TRBJ1-2 and TRBJ2-5 was observed in persistent disease, whereas TRBV20-1 and TRBJ2-1 were favored in newly diagnosed disease. Sequencing and analysis were limited to the TCR beta chain. Only peripheral blood was studied, because thyroid tissue, the primary lesion, was inaccessible. Patients with persistent disease shared more public clonotypes (around 2,500) than newly diagnosed patients did (about 1,000). Persistent Graves' disease patients showed lower TCR Shannon entropy and fewer highly expanded clones than newly diagnosed patients, suggesting clonal expansion.

The sequence was obtained from a female donor with Graves disease. The source was peripheral blood mononuclear cells (PBMCs), collected when the disease was refractory, from a patient treated with antithyroid drugs. The sequence joins TRBV28 to TRBJ1-1; perhaps TRBD1 is the D gene, with 6 bases matching. The CDR3 region: CASSPATGSGTEAFF. The nucleotides read TGTGCCAGCAGTCCCGCCACAGGGAGCGGGACTGAAGCTTTCTTT. Where the CDR3 stops, the reference TRBV28 and TRBJ1-1 genes take over; the full variable domain is DVKVTQSSRYLVKRTGEKVFLECVQDMDHENMFWYRQDPGLGLRLIYFSYDVKMKEKGDIPEGYSVSREKKERFSLILESASTNQTSMYLCASSPATGSGTEAFFGQGTRLTVV.